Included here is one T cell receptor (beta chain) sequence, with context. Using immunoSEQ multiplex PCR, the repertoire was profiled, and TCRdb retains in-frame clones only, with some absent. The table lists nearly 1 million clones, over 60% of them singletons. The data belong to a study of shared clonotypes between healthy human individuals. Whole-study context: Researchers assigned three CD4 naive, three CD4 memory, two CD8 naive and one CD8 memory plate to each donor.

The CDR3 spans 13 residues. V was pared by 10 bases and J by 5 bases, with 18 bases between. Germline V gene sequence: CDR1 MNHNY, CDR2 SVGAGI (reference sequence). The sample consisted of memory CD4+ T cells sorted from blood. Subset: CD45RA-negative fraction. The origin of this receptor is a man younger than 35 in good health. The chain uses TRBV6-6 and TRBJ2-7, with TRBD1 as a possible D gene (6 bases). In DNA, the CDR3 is TGTGCCACCTACTCGGCAGGGGTCCACGAGCAGTACTTC. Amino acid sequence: CATYSAGVHEQYF.